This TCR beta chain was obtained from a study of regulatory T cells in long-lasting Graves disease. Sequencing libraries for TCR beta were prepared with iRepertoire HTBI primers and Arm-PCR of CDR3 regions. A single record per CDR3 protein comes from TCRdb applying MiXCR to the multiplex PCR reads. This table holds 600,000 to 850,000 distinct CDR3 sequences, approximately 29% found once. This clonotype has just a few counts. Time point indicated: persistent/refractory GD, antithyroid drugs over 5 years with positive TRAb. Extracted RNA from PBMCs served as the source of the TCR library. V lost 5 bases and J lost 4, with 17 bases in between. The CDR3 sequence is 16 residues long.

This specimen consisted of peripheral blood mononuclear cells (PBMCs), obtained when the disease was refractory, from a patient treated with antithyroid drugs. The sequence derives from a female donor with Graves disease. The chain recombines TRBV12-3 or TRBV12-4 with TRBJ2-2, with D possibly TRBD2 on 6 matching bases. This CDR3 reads CASSPVGGISTGELFF. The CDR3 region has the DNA TGTGCCAGCAGTCCCGTAGGAGGGATCAGCACCGGGGAGCTGTTTTTT.